Below are 20 T cell receptor beta chains sequenced from a single sample in a study of beta chain features in type 1 diabetes. The antigens these receptors bind are not known. Reverse transcription of all isolated RNA meant that expressed TCRB transcripts were sequenced. Sequenced by immunoSEQ multiplex PCR; TCRdb stores in-frame clones only, minus some. The data hold 150,000 to 200,000 clones, with almost 8% observed a single time. Study-level points and caveats: For Type 1 diabetes patients, all four CD4+ subsets carried TCRB CDR3s that were moderately but significantly shorter.

The sample consisted of central memory CD4+ T cells from blood. These receptors originate from a man aged 18 to 29 with type 1 diabetes.

This clone came up once. This rearrangement joins TRBV4-1 to TRBJ1-2; D perhaps matches TRBD1 (5 bases). V lost 2 bases and J lost 3, with 10 bases in between. The CDR3 extends over 14 amino acids. Per germline, CDR1 MGHRA and CDR2 YSYEKL. Here the CDR3 DNA reads TGCGCCAGCAGCCAAAGGACATCCGACTATGGCTACACCTTC. It yields the protein CASSQRTSDYGYTF.

This clone showed up just a few times. The J gene is TRBJ1-4, the V gene TRBV2; 8 bases line up with TRBD1. V lost 7 bases and J lost 7; bases outside the gene matches: 5. The length of the CDR3 is 13 residues. CDR1 is SNHLY, CDR2 FYNNEI, per germline. The DNA for the CDR3 is TGTGCCAGCACGGACAGGGCCGGTGAAAAACTGTTTTTT. It translates to CASTDRAGEKLFF.

The V and J genes are TRBV30 and TRBJ2-1; maybe TRBD2 (6 bases). This CDR3 region has 13 residues. V was clipped by 0 bases and J by 15 bases, with 18 bases between them. Germline V gives CDR1 GTSNPN, CDR2 SVGIG (reference sequence). In DNA, the CDR3 is TGTGCCTGGAGTGTACTAGCAGAAACCCAACGGTTCTTC. It codes for CAWSVLAETQRFF.

V usage is TRBV5-1 and J usage is TRBJ1-2; tentatively, D is TRBD1 (6 bases). This CDR3 has 14 amino acids. Germline CDR1 SGHRS, CDR2 YFSETQ. V lost 3 bases and J lost 7, with 16 bases in between. The CDR3, as DNA: TGCGCCAGCAGCTCGAGCATGGGGGGGCCTGGCTACACCTTC. Translation gives CASSSSMGGPGYTF. The whole variable domain, remainder taken from reference TRBV5-1 and TRBJ1-2, is KAGVTQTPRYLIKTRGQQVTLSCSPISGHRSVSWYQQTPGQGLQFLFEYFSETQRNKGNFPGRFSGRQFSNSRSEMNVSTLELGDSALYLCASSSSMGGPGYTFGSGTRLTVV.

This clone occurred a few times. The chain combines TRBV9 with TRBJ2-5; a weak D match, TRBD2 (5 bases). V was trimmed by 4 bases and J by 7 bases, leaving 14 bases between them. Looked up from germline, CDR1 is SGDLS and CDR2 is YYNGEE. The CDR3 loop spans 13 amino acids. CDR3 nucleotides: TGTGCCAGCAGCCCTCAACGAGAGGGGACCCAGTACTTC. This encodes CASSPQREGTQYF.

This clone was found a few times. The V gene is TRBV7-9, the J gene TRBJ1-2; D possibly corresponds to TRBD1 (6 bases). The CDR3 is 13 amino acids. The ends were cut back, 6 bases at V and 3 bases at J, with 11 bases in the middle. The germline V gene encodes CDR1 SEHNR and CDR2 FQNEAQ (reference sequence). Here the CDR3 reads CASSSDRHYGYTF. DNA for the CDR3: TGTGCCAGCAGTTCCGACAGGCACTATGGCTACACCTTC.

Comments on this clone: This specimen includes other DNA sequences encoding the same CDR3. This chain uses TRBV5-1 with TRBJ2-3; TRBD1 agrees at 7 bases. CDR1 and CDR2 (germline): SGHRS, YFSETQ. Losses at the gene ends were 4 bases for V and 6 bases for J; bases not matched to a gene: 2. This CDR3 has 12 amino acids. CDR3 residues: CASSVTGDTQYF. Written as DNA, the CDR3 is TGCGCCAGCAGCGTGACAGGGGATACGCAGTATTTT. The variable domain in full, completed from reference TRBV5-1 and TRBJ2-3, reads KAGVTQTPRYLIKTRGQQVTLSCSPISGHRSVSWYQQTPGQGLQFLFEYFSETQRNKGNFPGRFSGRQFSNSRSEMNVSTLELGDSALYLCASSVTGDTQYFGPGTRLTVL.

This clone was observed a few times. The genes are TRBV19 and TRBJ2-1; 7 positions match TRBD2. The J segment lost 5 bases and the V segment lost 6 bases, leaving 13 bases of the junction unmatched. Germline lookup yields CDR1 LNHDA and CDR2 SQIVND (reference sequence). CDR3 size: 16 residues. CDR3 sequence reads: CASSPPWAGADNEQFF. For the CDR3, the DNA is TGTGCCAGTAGCCCCCCGTGGGCGGGAGCTGACAATGAGCAGTTCTTC. Drawing the rest from reference TRBV19 and TRBJ2-1, the complete variable domain is DGGITQSPKYLFRKEGQNVTLSCEQNLNHDAMYWYRQDPGQGLRLIYYSQIVNDFQKGDIAEGYSVSREKKESFPLTVTSAQKNPTAFYLCASSPPWAGADNEQFFGPGTRLTVL.

This clone was seen at least ten times. This chain joins TRBV5-1 and TRBJ2-1; TRBD2 aligns across 9 bases. CDR3 length: 17 residues. Germline V lookup: CDR1 SGHRS, CDR2 YFSETQ. V lost 2 bases and J lost 0; bases outside the gene matches: 6. CDR3 region: CASSLSAGGSSYNEQFF. CDR3 bases: TGCGCCAGCAGCTTATCAGCGGGGGGAAGCTCCTACAATGAGCAGTTCTTC.

The V call is TRBV28, the J call TRBJ2-1; 9 nucleotides align to TRBD2. V trimming: 7 bases; J trimming: 6 bases; junction bases outside the gene matches: 13. This CDR3 comprises 16 residues. Germline V lookup: CDR1 MDHEN, CDR2 SYDVKM. The CDR3 DNA reads TGTGCCAGCATAAGGCGGGAGGGCCCAATAGCCAATGAGCAGTTCTTC. Protein product: CASIRREGPIANEQFF.

This sequence joins TRBV2 and TRBJ2-2, with 7 bases aligning to TRBD2. The CDR3 sequence is 17 residues long. Germline V gene lookup returns CDR1 SNHLY and CDR2 FYNNEI. With 6 bases clipped from V and 0 bases from J, the junction kept 10 bases outside the gene matches. The CDR3 nucleotides read TGTGCCAGCAGCCCCAGGGCTAGCGGTACGAACACCGGGGAGCTGTTTTTT. Translation gives CASSPRASGTNTGELFF.

This clone was seen many times. CDR3 sequence: CASIPQGSSYEQYF. In DNA form, the CDR3 reads TGTGCCAGCATCCCTCAGGGGAGCTCCTACGAGCAGTACTTC. The rearrangement joins TRBV28 to TRBJ2-7, with D possibly TRBD1 on 6 matching bases. Germline values: CDR1 MDHEN, CDR2 SYDVKM. The CDR3 contains 14 residues. The V gene lost 7 bases and the J gene lost 0 bases, with 13 bases spanning the gap.

This clone has just a few counts. The chain carries TRBV9 and TRBJ1-5, with 9 bases that match TRBD1. V shed 3 bases, J shed 1 base, and the junction held 5 bases outside the gene matches. The CDR3 is 16 residues long. The germline V gene encodes CDR1 SGDLS and CDR2 YYNGEE. The CDR3 coding sequence is TGTGCCAGCAGCGAAACCGGGACAGGGAGCAATCAGCCCCAGCATTTT. Its translation: CASSETGTGSNQPQHF.

The chain employs TRBV9 and TRBJ2-6, with D possibly TRBD2 on 5 matching bases. The CDR3 spans 17 residues. Trimming removed 4 bases from V and 0 bases from J, with 14 bases in between. Germline V gene sequence: CDR1 SGDLS, CDR2 YYNGEE. The CDR3 bases are TGTGCCAGCAGCTCCCGGGGTACCAACTCTGGGGCCAACGTCCTGACTTTC. This gives the protein CASSSRGTNSGANVLTF.

This clone was counted between two and nine times. The same CDR3 can be traced to other DNA sequences in this sample. The chain uses TRBV6-6 and TRBJ2-5; weak D call: TRBD2 (6 bases). V gave up 5 bases and J gave up 3 bases, with 10 bases separating them. Germline V gives CDR1 MNHNY, CDR2 SVGAGI (reference sequence). This CDR3 contains 13 residues. DNA for the CDR3: TGTGCCAGCAGTCGTAGCGGAAAAGAGACCCAGTACTTC. This codes for CASSRSGKETQYF.

This clone showed up just a few times. The chain carries TRBV2 and TRBJ2-7; 7 positions match TRBD2. CDR1 and CDR2 (germline): SNHLY, FYNNEI. There are 13 residues in the CDR3. The CDR3 bases are TGTGCCAGCAGTGAAAGGGCTAGCGGAGTAGGGGTCGTC. This sequence encodes CASSERASGVGVV.

The chain couples TRBV6-5 to TRBJ1-2; the match to TRBD1 covers 8 bases. Germline V lookup: CDR1 MNHEY, CDR2 SVGAGI. There are 13 residues in the CDR3. Trimming took 7 bases from V and 4 from J; bases not matched to a gene: 5. The CDR3 DNA reads TGTGCCAGCACGACCACAGGGGGCTATGGCTACACCTTC. Protein sequence: CASTTTGGYGYTF.

This chain links TRBV4-3 with TRBJ1-2; D not certain. The V and J ends lost 0 bases and 4 bases respectively, with 6 bases between them. The germline V gene encodes CDR1 LGHNA and CDR2 YSLEER. The length of the CDR3 is 13 residues. CDR3 protein: CASSQDLFYGYTF. In DNA form, the CDR3 reads TGCGCCAGCAGCCAAGACCTGTTCTATGGCTACACCTTC.

This clone has more than one count but fewer than ten. The rearrangement joins TRBV5-5 to TRBJ2-5; D is unclear. Germline loops: CDR1 SGHKS, CDR2 YYEKEE (reference sequence). The V and J ends lost 5 bases and 5 bases respectively, with 13 bases between them. There are 13 residues in the CDR3. The CDR3 nucleotides read TGTGCCAGCAGTTCTCAACTCGGGGAGACCCAGTACTTC. Translating gives CASSSQLGETQYF.

The CDR3 sequence is CASSPFLGQAGPRDEQFF. The CDR3 DNA follows: TGTGCCAGCAGCCCATTCCTCGGACAGGCCGGCCCCAGGGATGAGCAGTTCTTC. This chain connects TRBV9 to TRBJ2-1, with TRBD1 identical over 7 bases. From germline, CDR1 is SGDLS and CDR2 YYNGEE. V lost 4 bases to trimming and J lost 8 bases; unmatched junction nucleotides: 21. This CDR3 has 18 amino acids.